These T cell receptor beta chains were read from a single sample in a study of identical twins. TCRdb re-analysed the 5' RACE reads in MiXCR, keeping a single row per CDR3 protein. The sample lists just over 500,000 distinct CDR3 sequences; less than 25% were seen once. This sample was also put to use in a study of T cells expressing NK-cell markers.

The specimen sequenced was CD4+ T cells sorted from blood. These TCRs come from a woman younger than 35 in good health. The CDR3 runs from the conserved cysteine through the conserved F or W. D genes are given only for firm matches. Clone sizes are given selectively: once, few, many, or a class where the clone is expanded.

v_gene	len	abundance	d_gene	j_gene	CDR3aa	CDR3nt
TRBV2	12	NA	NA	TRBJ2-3	CASRDRDSGQYF	TGTGCCAGCAGGGACCGGGACTCTGGGCAGTATTTT
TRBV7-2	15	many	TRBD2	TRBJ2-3	CASSLGAGGQNTQYF	TGTGCCAGCAGCTTAGGGGCGGGAGGGCAAAATACGCAGTATTTT
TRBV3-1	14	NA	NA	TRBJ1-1	CASGTSAGNTEAFF	TGTGCCAGCGGCACATCAGCGGGGAACACTGAAGCTTTCTTT
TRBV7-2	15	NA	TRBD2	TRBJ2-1	CASSAWTSGYNEQFF	TGTGCCAGCAGCGCGTGGACTAGCGGCTACAATGAGCAGTTCTTC
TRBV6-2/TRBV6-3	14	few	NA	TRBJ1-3	CASTRTVSGNTIYF	TGTGCCAGCACCCGGACGGTATCTGGAAACACCATATATTTT
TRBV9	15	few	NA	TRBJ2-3	CASSIRDSSTDTQYF	TGTGCCAGCAGCATCCGGGACTCTAGCACAGATACGCAGTATTTT
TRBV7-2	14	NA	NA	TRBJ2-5	CASSNHFRCQVQYF	TGTGCCAGCAGCAACCACTTCCGCTGTCAAGTCCAGTACTTC
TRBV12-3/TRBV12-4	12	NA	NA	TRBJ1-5	CASSFAGGPQHF	TGTGCCAGCAGTTTCGCCGGGGGGCCCCAGCATTTT
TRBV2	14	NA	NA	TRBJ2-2	CASMGGSNTGELFF	TGTGCCAGCATGGGCGGATCAAACACCGGGGAGCTGTTTTTT
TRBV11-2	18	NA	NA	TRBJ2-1	CASSLDPYSGSSYNEQFF	TGTGCCAGCAGCTTAGATCCTTATTCTGGGAGCTCCTACAATGAGCAGTTCTTC
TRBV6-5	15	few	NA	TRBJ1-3	CASSSSRLAGNTIYF	TGTGCCAGCAGCTCCTCTCGGTTAGCTGGAAACACCATATATTTT
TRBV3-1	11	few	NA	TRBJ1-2	CASGAHYGYTF	TGTGCCAGCGGCGCCCACTATGGCTACACCTTC
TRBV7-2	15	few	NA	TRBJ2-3	CASSLQGTESDTQYF	TGTGCCAGCAGTTTACAGGGAACTGAGTCAGATACGCAGTATTTT
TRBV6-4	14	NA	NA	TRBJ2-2	CASAPEPSAGELFF	TGTGCCAGCGCCCCAGAACCCAGCGCCGGGGAGCTGTTTTTT
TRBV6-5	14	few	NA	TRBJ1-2	CASSYRTAVYGYTF	TGTGCCAGCAGTTACCGCACAGCGGTCTATGGCTACACCTTC
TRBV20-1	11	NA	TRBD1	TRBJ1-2	CSAQTGNGYTF	TGCAGTGCACAGACAGGGAATGGCTACACCTTC
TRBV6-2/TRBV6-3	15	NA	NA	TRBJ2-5	CASKRTRMGQETQYF	TGTGCCAGCAAGAGAACCCGCATGGGACAAGAGACCCAGTACTTC
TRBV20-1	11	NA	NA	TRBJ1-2	CSADTAGGYTF	TGCAGTGCCGACACCGCCGGAGGCTACACCTTC